Listed below are T cell receptor beta chains from one sample, sequenced in a study of cytomegalovirus exposure and HLA in healthy donors. Sequencing used immunoSEQ multiplex PCR; TCRdb keeps in-frame clones, though not all of them. Altogether over 85,000 clones are present, 60% to 80% being singletons, with the ten largest covering roughly 9.3%. The sample consisted of PBMCs. These receptors all stem from a male donor in good health and CMV-seropositive. The CDR3 runs from the conserved cysteine through the conserved F or W. The D gene is left open where the match is weak. The size of a clone is reported for some rows only, either as once, few or many, or as a class for expanded clones.

d_gene: TRBD2
j_gene: TRBJ2-3
v_gene: TRBV4-2
abundance: -
len: 15
CDR3aa: CASSQVATSMDTQYF
CDR3nt: TGTGCCAGCAGCCAAGTGGCGACTAGCATGGATACGCAGTATTTT

d_gene: TRBD2
j_gene: TRBJ2-5
v_gene: TRBV5-8
abundance: -
len: 15
CDR3aa: CASSSGTSYQETQYF
CDR3nt: TGTGCCAGCAGCAGCGGGACCTCGTACCAAGAGACCCAGTACTTC

d_gene: -
j_gene: TRBJ1-1
v_gene: TRBV7-8
abundance: -
len: 16
CDR3aa: CASSFSSNTGLFRAFF
CDR3nt: TGTGCCAGCAGCTTCTCCTCTAATACAGGGTTATTTAGAGCTTTCTTT

d_gene: TRBD2
j_gene: TRBJ2-1
v_gene: TRBV7-3
abundance: -
len: 15
CDR3aa: CASSSLAGAYNEQFF
CDR3nt: TGTGCCAGCAGCTCCTTAGCGGGAGCCTACAATGAGCAGTTCTTC

d_gene: -
j_gene: TRBJ1-1
v_gene: TRBV13
abundance: few
len: 16
CDR3aa: CASSLWVRGLNTEAFF
CDR3nt: TGTGCCAGCAGCTTATGGGTAAGAGGCCTGAACACTGAAGCTTTCTTT

d_gene: -
j_gene: TRBJ1-2
v_gene: TRBV28
abundance: -
len: 14
CDR3aa: CASSPQSQGLKNTF
CDR3nt: TGTGCCAGCAGTCCGCAGAGCCAGGGACTTAAAAACACCTTC

d_gene: -
j_gene: TRBJ2-7
v_gene: TRBV7-9
abundance: -
len: 16
CDR3aa: CASSLVGAISLEEQYF
CDR3nt: TGTGCCAGCAGCTTAGTTGGGGCCATTTCCCTGGAAGAGCAGTACTTC

d_gene: TRBD1
j_gene: TRBJ1-1
v_gene: TRBV29-1
abundance: -
len: 14
CDR3aa: CSVRHRGWNTEAFF
CDR3nt: TGCAGCGTTAGACACAGGGGATGGAACACTGAAGCTTTCTTT

d_gene: TRBD2
j_gene: TRBJ2-2
v_gene: TRBV6-5
abundance: once
len: 14
CDR3aa: CASIAGGGTGELFF
CDR3nt: TGTGCCAGCATCGCGGGAGGAGGCACCGGGGAGCTGTTTTTT

d_gene: -
j_gene: TRBJ1-1
v_gene: TRBV6-5
abundance: -
len: 13
CDR3aa: CASSLRDLGEAFF
CDR3nt: TGTGCCAGCAGCTTACGGGATTTAGGGGAAGCTTTCTTT

d_gene: -
j_gene: TRBJ2-5
v_gene: TRBV15
abundance: -
len: 14
CDR3aa: CATSRANTEETQYF
CDR3nt: TGTGCCACCAGCAGAGCGAATACAGAAGAGACCCAGTACTTC

d_gene: -
j_gene: TRBJ1-1
v_gene: TRBV19
abundance: -
len: 17
CDR3aa: CASSILQSLNMNTEAFF
CDR3nt: TGTGCCAGTAGTATACTGCAGTCTTTGAACATGAACACTGAAGCTTTCTTT

d_gene: -
j_gene: TRBJ2-7
v_gene: TRBV27
abundance: few
len: 16
CDR3aa: CASSRLGTLSSYEQYF
CDR3nt: TGTGCCAGCAGTCGCCTCGGGACTCTCAGCTCCTACGAGCAGTACTTC

d_gene: -
j_gene: TRBJ2-3
v_gene: TRBV9
abundance: -
len: 15
CDR3aa: CASSSGSPGADTQYF
CDR3nt: TGTGCCAGCAGCTCCGGGTCTCCTGGCGCAGATACGCAGTATTTT

d_gene: -
j_gene: TRBJ2-7
v_gene: TRBV5-6
abundance: -
len: 15
CDR3aa: CASSELGGRIYEQYF
CDR3nt: TGTGCCAGCAGCGAGCTAGGGGGACGAATTTACGAGCAGTACTTC

d_gene: TRBD1
j_gene: TRBJ2-7
v_gene: TRBV11-2
abundance: -
len: 16
CDR3aa: CASTPRQGTPTYEQYF
CDR3nt: TGTGCCAGCACCCCGAGACAGGGGACCCCCACCTACGAGCAGTACTTC

d_gene: -
j_gene: TRBJ2-3
v_gene: TRBV4-3
abundance: -
len: 15
CDR3aa: CASSPTANSGDTQYF
CDR3nt: TGCGCCAGCAGCCCGACAGCAAACTCGGGCGATACGCAGTATTTT

d_gene: TRBD2
j_gene: TRBJ2-4
v_gene: TRBV9
abundance: -
len: 15
CDR3aa: CASSVGAGGGNIQYF
CDR3nt: TGTGCCAGCAGCGTAGGTGCGGGGGGAGGAAACATTCAGTACTTC

d_gene: TRBD1
j_gene: TRBJ2-2
v_gene: TRBV7-8
abundance: few
len: 16
CDR3aa: CASSSAPGQTTGELFF
CDR3nt: TGTGCCAGCAGCTCAGCGCCGGGACAGACCACCGGGGAGCTGTTTTTT

d_gene: TRBD2
j_gene: TRBJ2-3
v_gene: TRBV4-2
abundance: -
len: 16
CDR3aa: CASSQVSLAGADTQYF
CDR3nt: TGTGCCAGCAGCCAAGTCTCCCTAGCGGGCGCAGATACGCAGTATTTT

d_gene: -
j_gene: TRBJ1-2
v_gene: TRBV18
abundance: once
len: 15
CDR3aa: CASSPPGTGYYGYTF
CDR3nt: TGTGCCAGCTCACCACCGGGTACAGGATACTATGGCTACACCTTC

d_gene: -
j_gene: TRBJ1-3
v_gene: TRBV9
abundance: once
len: 14
CDR3aa: CASSRQFLGNTIYF
CDR3nt: TGTGCCAGCAGCAGACAGTTCCTCGGAAACACCATATATTTT

d_gene: -
j_gene: TRBJ2-3
v_gene: TRBV5-1
abundance: -
len: 16
CDR3aa: CASSYGTPASTDTQYF
CDR3nt: TGCGCCAGCAGCTATGGGACACCAGCTAGCACAGATACGCAGTATTTT

d_gene: -
j_gene: TRBJ1-3
v_gene: TRBV6-6
abundance: -
len: 13
CDR3aa: CASSPFSGNTIYF
CDR3nt: TGTGCCAGCAGTCCGTTCTCTGGAAACACCATATATTTT

d_gene: -
j_gene: TRBJ2-1
v_gene: TRBV19
abundance: few
len: 15
CDR3aa: CASRLRDLANNEQFF
CDR3nt: TGTGCCAGTAGGCTCCGGGACTTAGCCAACAATGAGCAGTTCTTC

d_gene: TRBD1
j_gene: TRBJ2-7
v_gene: TRBV5-4
abundance: few
len: 15
CDR3aa: CASSSPGGSSYEQYF
CDR3nt: TGTGCCAGCAGCTCCCCAGGGGGCAGCTCCTACGAGCAGTACTTC

d_gene: -
j_gene: TRBJ1-4
v_gene: TRBV4-3
abundance: -
len: 18
CDR3aa: CASSQDMQGRTTNEKLFF
CDR3nt: TGCGCCAGCAGCCAAGATATGCAGGGCCGGACAACTAATGAAAAACTGTTTTTT

d_gene: TRBD2
j_gene: TRBJ2-1
v_gene: TRBV18
abundance: -
len: 16
CDR3aa: CASSRLLAGAYNEQFF
CDR3nt: TGTGCCAGCTCACGCCTTCTAGCGGGAGCGTACAATGAGCAGTTCTTC

d_gene: TRBD1
j_gene: TRBJ1-1
v_gene: TRBV5-6
abundance: -
len: 17
CDR3aa: CASSRDTGQGWYSEAFF
CDR3nt: TGTGCCAGCAGCCGTGATACGGGACAGGGTTGGTACTCTGAAGCTTTCTTT

d_gene: TRBD2
j_gene: TRBJ2-3
v_gene: TRBV7-9
abundance: few
len: 16
CDR3aa: CASSPGRAGVGDTQYF
CDR3nt: TGTGCCAGCAGCCCAGGGAGAGCGGGAGTGGGAGATACGCAGTATTTT

d_gene: -
j_gene: TRBJ1-2
v_gene: TRBV30
abundance: -
len: 15
CDR3aa: CAWSAPTGYRRGYTF
CDR3nt: TGTGCCTGGAGTGCCCCGACAGGTTATCGGCGGGGCTACACCTTC

d_gene: TRBD1
j_gene: TRBJ1-3
v_gene: TRBV28
abundance: -
len: 19
CDR3aa: CASSLLDFGQGRAGNTIYF
CDR3nt: TGTGCCAGCAGTTTACTTGACTTTGGACAGGGGAGGGCTGGAAACACCATATATTTT

d_gene: -
j_gene: TRBJ2-3
v_gene: TRBV29-1
abundance: -
len: 12
CDR3aa: CSVGQSTDTQYF
CDR3nt: TGCAGCGTTGGCCAGAGCACAGATACGCAGTATTTT

d_gene: TRBD2
j_gene: TRBJ2-7
v_gene: TRBV28
abundance: -
len: 14
CDR3aa: CAIRGLAGDYEQYF
CDR3nt: TGTGCCATCCGAGGACTAGCGGGAGATTACGAGCAGTACTTC

d_gene: -
j_gene: TRBJ2-7
v_gene: TRBV7-9
abundance: -
len: 14
CDR3aa: CASTLRGSDYEQYF
CDR3nt: TGTGCCAGCACCCTCCGGGGGTCCGACTACGAGCAGTACTTC

d_gene: TRBD1
j_gene: TRBJ1-2
v_gene: TRBV5-1
abundance: -
len: 15
CDR3aa: CASSPLQGAGYGYTF
CDR3nt: TGCGCCAGCAGCCCTTTACAGGGGGCGGGCTATGGCTACACCTTC

d_gene: -
j_gene: TRBJ1-1
v_gene: TRBV6-5
abundance: -
len: 12
CDR3aa: CASSRANTEAFF
CDR3nt: TGTGCCAGCAGCAGGGCGAACACTGAAGCTTTCTTT

d_gene: TRBD2
j_gene: TRBJ2-1
v_gene: TRBV2
abundance: -
len: 15
CDR3aa: CASTFSASGSGEQFF
CDR3nt: TGTGCCAGCACTTTCTCAGCTAGCGGGAGTGGGGAGCAGTTCTTC

d_gene: -
j_gene: TRBJ2-5
v_gene: TRBV11-2
abundance: once
len: 13
CDR3aa: CASSLERVETQYF
CDR3nt: TGTGCCAGCAGCTTAGAGAGGGTTGAGACCCAGTACTTC

d_gene: TRBD1
j_gene: TRBJ2-7
v_gene: TRBV27
abundance: -
len: 14
CDR3aa: CASSWTGDYYEQYF
CDR3nt: TGTGCCAGCAGTTGGACAGGGGATTACTACGAGCAGTACTTC

d_gene: TRBD2
j_gene: TRBJ2-1
v_gene: TRBV5-1
abundance: -
len: 16
CDR3aa: CASRLLEAGGQGEQFF
CDR3nt: TGCGCCAGCAGGCTGCTCGAAGCGGGAGGGCAGGGTGAGCAGTTCTTC

d_gene: -
j_gene: TRBJ1-5
v_gene: TRBV28
abundance: -
len: 15
CDR3aa: CASSLSAGSNQPQHF
CDR3nt: TGTGCCAGCAGTTTATCGGCGGGGAGCAATCAGCCCCAGCATTTT

d_gene: -
j_gene: TRBJ1-3
v_gene: TRBV13
abundance: -
len: 15
CDR3aa: CASSLGRSSGNTIYF
CDR3nt: TGTGCCAGCAGCTTAGGACGTAGCTCTGGAAACACCATATATTTT

d_gene: -
j_gene: TRBJ2-5
v_gene: TRBV14
abundance: -
len: 17
CDR3aa: CASSQDSGGGPQETQYF
CDR3nt: TGTGCCAGCAGCCAAGATAGTGGGGGAGGACCGCAAGAGACCCAGTACTTC

d_gene: TRBD1
j_gene: TRBJ2-2
v_gene: TRBV7-9
abundance: -
len: 13
CDR3aa: CASSQQGAGELFF
CDR3nt: TGTGCCAGCAGCCAACAGGGGGCCGGGGAGCTGTTTTTT

d_gene: -
j_gene: TRBJ1-2
v_gene: TRBV7-8
abundance: once
len: 13
CDR3aa: CASSLAGANGYTF
CDR3nt: TGTGCCAGCAGCTTAGCGGGGGCTAATGGCTACACCTTC

d_gene: TRBD1
j_gene: TRBJ2-7
v_gene: TRBV28
abundance: -
len: 15
CDR3aa: CASSHKTGGVHEQYF
CDR3nt: TGTGCCAGCAGCCATAAGACAGGGGGCGTGCACGAGCAGTACTTC

d_gene: -
j_gene: TRBJ2-1
v_gene: TRBV5-1
abundance: once
len: 14
CDR3aa: CASSLAGDYNEQFF
CDR3nt: TGCGCCAGCAGCTTGGCAGGCGACTACAATGAGCAGTTCTTC

d_gene: -
j_gene: TRBJ2-1
v_gene: TRBV5-6
abundance: -
len: 14
CDR3aa: CASSSVGEGREQFF
CDR3nt: TGTGCCAGCAGCTCCGTCGGAGAGGGAAGGGAGCAGTTCTTC